Listed here is a single T cell receptor beta chain. Clones were sequenced by immunoSEQ multiplex PCR, and TCRdb holds only the in-frame ones, with some missing. The sample has approximately 270,000 clones, roughly 88% seen once. This sample was included in a study of blood T cell repertoires in COVID-19. The sample consisted of peripheral blood. The source is a woman in her 30s with COVID-19, enrolled during active disease.

CDR3 region: CASSVVAGSGSEAFF. The CDR3 DNA follows: TGTGCCAGCAGCGTAGTGGCAGGGTCGGGCTCTGAAGCTTTCTTT. This sequence joins TRBV9 and TRBJ1-1; D is possibly TRBD1 (5 bases). There are 15 residues in the CDR3. The V gene lost 0 bases and the J gene lost 6 bases, with 15 bases spanning the gap. CDR1 and CDR2 (germline): SGDLS, YYNGEE. The whole variable domain, remainder taken from reference TRBV9 and TRBJ1-1, is DSGVTQTPKHLITATGQRVTLRCSPRSGDLSVYWYQQSLDQGLQFLIQYYNGEERAKGNILERFSAQQFPDLHSELNLSSLELGDSALYFCASSVVAGSGSEAFFGQGTRLTVV.